In its sample, the clone carrying this T cell receptor beta chain was seen many times. Its matching antigen is unknown. This record comes from a study of breast tumors, draining lymph nodes, adjacent tissues. Study-level results: Compared with basal-like, luminal-like tumors shared significantly more repertoire with nontumor tissue. Compared with lymph nodes, tumors were less diverse; compared with nontumor tissue, more.

The lymph nodes were axillary draining lymph nodes from breast cancer patients. From the multiplex PCR reads, TCRdb called clonotypes with MiXCR, one entry per CDR3 protein. The data show around 150,000 distinct CDR3 sequences, approximately 30% seen once. This sequence originates from a female donor with breast cancer. Some clones in this sample may be carry-over from other donors' samples. The sequencing input was axillary lymph node tissue.

The CDR3 region is CASSSRVSGANVLTF. The CDR3 DNA sequence: TGTGCCAGCAGCTCACGGGTCTCTGGGGCCAACGTCCTGACTTTC. The chain couples TRBV9 to TRBJ2-6; the D is unclear. The CDR3 has 15 residues. Germline lookup yields CDR1 SGDLS and CDR2 YYNGEE. The V end was cut by 4 bases, the J end by 0 bases, with 8 bases between.